Listed below are T cell receptor beta chains from one sample, sequenced in a study of blood T cell repertoires in COVID-19. The protocol was immunoSEQ multiplex PCR, while the TCRdb copy is restricted to in-frame clones and leaves out a portion. The repertoire includes about 250,000 clones, about 83% of them detected once, and roughly 5.7% sits in the top ten. The sequenced material came from peripheral blood. The receptors derive from a man older than 75 with acute or convalescent COVID-19. The CDR3 runs from the conserved cysteine through the conserved F or W. The D gene is left open where the match is weak.

d_gene,v_gene,CDR3aa
-,TRBV19,CASIGGSSYNSPLHF
-,TRBV5-4,CASSPAGQEQFF
TRBD2,TRBV19,CASVSGTSGSYEQFF
TRBD1,TRBV24-1,CATSDPGVGQGANYNEQFF
-,TRBV6-1,CASSELQAANSPLHF
TRBD2,TRBV18,CASSPYNSGSSYNEQFF
-,TRBV5-1,CASRGGTYYEQYF
-,TRBV4-1,CASSPPSETLNTGELFF
-,TRBV5-1,CASSPQQVTYEQYF
TRBD2,TRBV7-9,CAGLREETQYF
-,TRBV30,CAWGGTNYEQYF
-,TRBV27,CASRASLQPFKYTQYF
TRBD2,TRBV5-1,CASSGRPWTSGRIETKYF
-,TRBV1,CTSSGQFCSIQTEAFF
TRBD1,TRBV19,CASSIDHDRVSYNEQFF
TRBD2,TRBV18,CASSRELAASTDTQYF
TRBD1,TRBV2,CASRGQGNTGELFF
-,TRBV24-1,CATSDSSDKGYGYTF
-,TRBV19,CASSIGGGSKSNQPQHF
-,TRBV10-3,CATRDTNTEAFF
-,TRBV7-2,CASSLVSGVTDTQYF
TRBD1,TRBV6-5,CASRAGGGSSGELFF
TRBD2,TRBV7-2,CASSLTLAGAGELFF
TRBD2,TRBV3-1/TRBV3-2,CASSQGGGTTSYEQYF
-,TRBV15,CATSLDSSSYEQYF
-,TRBV9,CASSVGDGSETYNEQFF
-,TRBV5-5,CASNLGTLFYEQYF
TRBD1,TRBV7-2,CASSLGTGTRAAFF
-,TRBV3-1/TRBV3-2,CASSHRGGTGNEQFF
TRBD1,TRBV19,CASTSGQGHLTGNTIYF
TRBD2,TRBV19,CASSHSSGRGGETQYF
TRBD1,TRBV7-9,CASSSPGTGVFGELFF